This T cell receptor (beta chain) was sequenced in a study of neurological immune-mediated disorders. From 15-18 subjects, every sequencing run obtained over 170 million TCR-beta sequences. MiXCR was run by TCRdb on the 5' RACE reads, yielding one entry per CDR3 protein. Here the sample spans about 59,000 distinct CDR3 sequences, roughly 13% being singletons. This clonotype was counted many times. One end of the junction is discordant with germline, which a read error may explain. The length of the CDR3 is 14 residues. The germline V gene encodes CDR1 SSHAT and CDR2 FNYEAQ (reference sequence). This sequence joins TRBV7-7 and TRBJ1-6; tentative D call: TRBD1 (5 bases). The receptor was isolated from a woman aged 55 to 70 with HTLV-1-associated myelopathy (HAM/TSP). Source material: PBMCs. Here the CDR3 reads CASSRWAGLSPLHF. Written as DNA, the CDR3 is TGTGCTAGCAGTCGGTGGGCAGGGCTCTCACCCCTCCACTTT.